The present T cell receptor beta chain was sequenced within a study of shared clonotypes between healthy human individuals. On the study more broadly: For every donor, three CD4 naive, three CD4 memory, two CD8 naive and one CD8 memory plates were used.

Regarding this clone: No antigen is known for it.

Clones were sequenced by immunoSEQ multiplex PCR, and TCRdb holds only the in-frame ones, with some missing. Of about 2.4 million clones listed, over 85% are singletons. The length of the CDR3 is 19 residues. Germline V gene sequence: CDR1 SEHNR, CDR2 FQNEAQ (reference sequence). V shed 0 bases, J shed 13 bases, and the junction held 19 bases outside the gene matches. None of the donors, who were healthy HIV-negative adults, had recently had acute infections or vaccinations. Study-wide points: Estimated richness values were generally larger in naive subsets than in memory subsets.

The chain combines TRBV7-9 with TRBJ2-1; 12 bases are a match to TRBD2. This receptor was identified in a man aged 18-30 years in good health. Some clones in this sample may be carry-over from other donors' samples. Sample: naive CD4+ T cells from PBMCs. Subset: CD45RA+ positively selected. CDR3 loop: CASSLARIRTSGTASVQFF. The CDR3 nucleotides read TGTGCCAGCAGCTTAGCCCGAATAAGGACTAGCGGGACCGCGTCGGTCCAGTTCTTC.